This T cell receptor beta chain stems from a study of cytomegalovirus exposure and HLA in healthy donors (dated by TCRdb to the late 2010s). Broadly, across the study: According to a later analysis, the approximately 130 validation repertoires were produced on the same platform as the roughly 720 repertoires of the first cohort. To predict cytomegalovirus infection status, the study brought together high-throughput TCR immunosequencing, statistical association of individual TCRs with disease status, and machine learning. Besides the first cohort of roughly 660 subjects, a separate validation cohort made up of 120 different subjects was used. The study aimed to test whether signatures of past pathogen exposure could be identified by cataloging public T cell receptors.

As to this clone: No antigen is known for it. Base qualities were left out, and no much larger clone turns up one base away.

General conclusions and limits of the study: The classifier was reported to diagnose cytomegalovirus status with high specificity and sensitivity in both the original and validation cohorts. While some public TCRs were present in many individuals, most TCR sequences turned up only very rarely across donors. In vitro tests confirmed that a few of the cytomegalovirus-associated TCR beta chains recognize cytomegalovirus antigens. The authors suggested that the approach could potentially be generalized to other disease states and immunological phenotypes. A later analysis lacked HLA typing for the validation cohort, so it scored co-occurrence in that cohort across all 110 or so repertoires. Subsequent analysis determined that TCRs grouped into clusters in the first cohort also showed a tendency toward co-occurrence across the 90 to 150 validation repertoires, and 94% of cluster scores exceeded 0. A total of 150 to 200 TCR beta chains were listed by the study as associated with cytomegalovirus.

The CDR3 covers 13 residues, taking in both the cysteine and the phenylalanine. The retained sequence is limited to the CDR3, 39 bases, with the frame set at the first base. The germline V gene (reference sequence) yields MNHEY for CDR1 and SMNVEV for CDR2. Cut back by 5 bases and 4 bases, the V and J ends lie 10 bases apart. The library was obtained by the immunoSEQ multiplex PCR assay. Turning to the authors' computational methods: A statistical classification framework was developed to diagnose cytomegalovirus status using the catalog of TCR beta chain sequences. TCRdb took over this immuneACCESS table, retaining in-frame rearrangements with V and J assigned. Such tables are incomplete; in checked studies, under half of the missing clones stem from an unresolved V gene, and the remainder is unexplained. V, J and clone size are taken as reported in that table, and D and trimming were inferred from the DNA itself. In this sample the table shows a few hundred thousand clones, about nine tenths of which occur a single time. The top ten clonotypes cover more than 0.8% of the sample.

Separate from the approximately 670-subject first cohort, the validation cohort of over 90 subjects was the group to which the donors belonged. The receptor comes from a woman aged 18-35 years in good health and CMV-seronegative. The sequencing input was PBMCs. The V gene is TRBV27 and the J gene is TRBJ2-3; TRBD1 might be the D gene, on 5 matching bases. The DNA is TGTGCCAGCAGTCTCAGGGCGCCAGATACGCAGTATTTT. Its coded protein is CASSLRAPDTQYF.